The TCR beta chain described here comes from a study of T cell changes during pregnancy in multiple sclerosis. Here immunoSEQ multiplex PCR was the method, and the copy in TCRdb shows in-frame clones only, minus some. The sample comprises 100,000 or so clones, roughly 94% of which are singletons, and less than 2% rests with the top ten. The CDR3 contains 14 residues. Germline V gene lookup returns CDR1 MDHEN and CDR2 SYDVKM. V gave up 5 bases and J gave up 4 bases, with 12 bases separating them. The sequences come from peripheral blood, collected after pregnancy. The rearrangement links TRBV28 to TRBJ1-3; D may be TRBD1 (6 bases). The receptor comes from a female donor in good health, enrolled as a control in a pregnancy study. The DNA of the CDR3 is TGTGCCAGCAGTACAGGGAATGGCGGAAACACCATATATTTT. It specifies CASSTGNGGNTIYF.